The 20 T cell receptor beta chains in this list originate from one sample, sequenced in a study of T-cell memory formation after mild COVID-19. MiXCR was run by TCRdb on the 5' RACE reads, yielding one entry per CDR3 protein. The sample has under 200,000 distinct CDR3 sequences, approximately 12% seen once; the top ten hold more than 3%. Sequenced input: PBMCs or a T cell subset sorted from them (not recorded which). These receptors came from a young man who had mild COVID-19 (a few samples of this study predate the infection). Cell type and time point are not known.

This clonotype was seen more than once but under ten times. This chain uses TRBV6-6 with TRBJ2-3, with TRBD2 identical over 11 bases. The CDR3 loop spans 14 amino acids. Trimming cost V 6 bases and J 4 bases; bases outside gene matches: 3. Germline values: CDR1 MNHNY, CDR2 SVGAGI (reference sequence). CDR3 loop: CASRPSGGSDTQYF. The CDR3 DNA sequence: TGTGCCAGCAGGCCTAGCGGGGGGTCAGATACGCAGTATTTT.

V and J are TRBV7-2 and TRBJ2-1; 7 nucleotides line up with TRBD1. Germline CDR1 reads SGHTA; CDR2 reads FQGNSA. The CDR3 runs 13 residues. The V gene end was trimmed by 5 bases and the J gene end by 6 bases; junction bases not matched to a gene: 4. CDR3 region: CASSRQGFNEQFF. The CDR3 nucleotides are TGTGCCAGCAGCCGACAGGGATTCAATGAGCAGTTCTTC. The whole variable domain, filled in from reference TRBV7-2 and TRBJ2-1, reads GAGVSQSPSNKVTEKGKDVELRCDPISGHTALYWYRQSLGQGLEFLIYFQGNSAPDKSGLPSDRFSAERTGGSVSTLTIQRTQQEDSAVYLCASSRQGFNEQFFGPGTRLTVL.

The genes are TRBV5-1 and TRBJ2-2; 8 bases match TRBD1. Germline CDR1 is SGHRS and CDR2 is YFSETQ. The ends lost 0 bases at V and 5 bases at J; junction bases unmatched: 3. This CDR3 contains 15 residues. CDR3 DNA: TGCGCCAGCAGCTTGGCCAGGACAGGGACCGGGGAGCTGTTTTTT. Protein: CASSLARTGTGELFF.

This clonotype was observed a few times. This sequence joins TRBV20-1 and TRBJ1-6, with no clear D. Trimming shortened V by 1 base and J by 9 bases, and 16 bases separated the two germline ends. The CDR3 has 15 residues. Germline lookup yields CDR1 DFQATT and CDR2 SNEGSKA (reference sequence). The CDR3 nucleotides are TGCAGTGCTAGAGCTCGAGGGTCGGATTTTTCACCCCTCCACTTT. It translates to CSARARGSDFSPLHF.

This clonotype was recorded at least ten times. J is TRBJ2-5 and V is TRBV4-1; weak D call: TRBD2 (7 bases). The CDR3 extends over 15 amino acids. Trimming pared 1 base from V and 3 bases from J, leaving 12 bases between. Germline V lookup: CDR1 MGHRA, CDR2 YSYEKL. In nucleotides, the CDR3 is TGCGCCAGCAGCCAAGGGGGGGGCCGGGAAGAGACCCAGTACTTC. It specifies CASSQGGGREETQYF.

CDR3 bases: TGCGCCAGCAGCCCCCGGGACAGGGGATTCCAAGAGACCCAGTACTTC. Translated: CASSPRDRGFQETQYF. The chain has TRBV23-1 and TRBJ2-5; 10 bases align to TRBD1. TRBV23-1 is an ORF, and what it does is uncertain. The CDR3 runs to 16 residues. V shed 6 bases and J 1 base; nucleotides not matched to a gene: 8.

The chain's CDR3 is CASSSGTEDNEQFF. The CDR3 DNA follows: TGCGCCAGCAGCTCGGGAACGGAAGACAATGAGCAGTTCTTC. This rearrangement joins TRBV5-1 to TRBJ2-1; perhaps TRBD2 as D (5 bases). The CDR3 sequence is 14 residues long. Trimming took 3 bases from V and 5 from J, leaving 12 bases between them. Germline V gene data show CDR1 as SGHRS and CDR2 as YFSETQ.

V usage is TRBV6-5 and J usage is TRBJ2-1; 11 bases align to TRBD2. CDR3 size: 16 residues. Germline-derived CDR1 and CDR2 are MNHEY and SVGAGI. Losses at the gene ends were 6 bases for V and 5 bases for J; bases not matched to a gene: 9. CDR3 bases: TGTGCCAGCAGCCGCACTACTAGCGGGGGAAACAATGAGCAGTTCTTC. Translated: CASSRTTSGGNNEQFF.

The chain recombines TRBV7-2 with TRBJ1-5; TRBD1 might be the D (5 bases). This CDR3 region has 14 residues. Trimming stripped 5 bases from V and 5 bases from J, with 13 bases between. Germline loops: CDR1 SGHTA, CDR2 FQGNSA. CDR3 region: CASSRSQGHQPQHF. The CDR3 region has the DNA TGTGCCAGCAGCCGATCTCAGGGTCATCAGCCCCAGCATTTT.

This clonotype was detected many times. This chain links TRBV2 with TRBJ1-6; D might be TRBD1 (5 bases). This CDR3 contains 14 residues. V was trimmed by 7 bases and J by 5 bases, leaving 12 bases between them. Per germline, CDR1 SNHLY and CDR2 FYNNEI. CDR3 sequence: CASKTDSHNSPLHF. The CDR3 bases are TGTGCCAGCAAGACCGACAGCCATAATTCACCCCTCCACTTT.

The table lists this clonotype with a few counts. The CDR3 bases are TGTGCCAGCAGTTTAGCTGGTGCCAGAGAAGACATTCAGTACTTC. As protein: CASSLAGAREDIQYF. This chain links TRBV27 with TRBJ2-4, with unresolved D. Germline V gene sequence: CDR1 MNHEY, CDR2 SMNVEV (reference sequence). Trimming removed 2 bases at V and 8 bases at J, with 16 bases between. The CDR3 contains 15 residues.

The chain uses TRBV3-1 and TRBJ1-2; 7 nucleotides line up with TRBD1. Germline V lookup: CDR1 LGHDT, CDR2 YNNKEL (reference sequence). J gave up 3 bases and V 5 bases, and 9 bases lay outside the gene matches. The CDR3 consists of 15 residues. The CDR3 here is CASSKWDSPDYGYTF. In DNA form, the CDR3 reads TGTGCCAGCAGCAAATGGGACAGTCCGGACTATGGCTACACCTTC.

This chain connects TRBV3-1 to TRBJ1-5, with D perhaps TRBD1 (6 bases). V lost 1 base, J lost 5 bases, and 12 bases lay in between. The germline CDR1 and CDR2 sequences are LGHDT and YNNKEL (reference sequence). CDR3 length: 15 residues. The CDR3 is CASSQAGAGYQPQHF. The CDR3 region has the DNA TGTGCCAGCAGCCAAGCGGGGGCAGGATATCAGCCCCAGCATTTT.

Only a few counts were recorded for this clonotype. The CDR3 sequence is CASSPGQGGETQYF. The CDR3 nucleotides are TGCGCCAGCAGCCCCGGACAGGGGGGAGAGACCCAGTACTTC. The rearrangement uses TRBV5-1 and TRBJ2-5; 10 positions match TRBD1. Germline V gene sequence: CDR1 SGHRS, CDR2 YFSETQ. This CDR3 has 14 amino acids. The trim removed 4 bases at V and 4 bases at J, leaving 4 bases unmatched. Filled out from reference TRBV5-1 and TRBJ2-5, the complete variable domain reads KAGVTQTPRYLIKTRGQQVTLSCSPISGHRSVSWYQQTPGQGLQFLFEYFSETQRNKGNFPGRFSGRQFSNSRSEMNVSTLELGDSALYLCASSPGQGGETQYFGPGTRLLVL.

The chain carries TRBV7-3 and TRBJ2-1; 14 nucleotides line up with TRBD2. Germline values: CDR1 SGHTA, CDR2 FQGTGA. V was pared by 6 bases and J by 11 bases, with 9 bases of the junction left unmatched. There are 15 residues in the CDR3. In DNA, the CDR3 is TGTGCCAGCAGTTTGATCGGGACTAGCGGGGGCCAGCAGTTCTTC. Translation gives CASSLIGTSGGQQFF.

This clonotype has ten or more counts. This chain uses TRBV20-1 with TRBJ2-5; 7 nucleotides agree with TRBD1. The CDR3 contains 15 residues. Germline CDR1 and CDR2: DFQATT and SNEGSKA (reference sequence). The J segment lost 5 bases and the V segment lost 6 bases, leaving 15 bases of the junction unmatched. CDR3 DNA: TGCAGTGCGCCGCAATTCGGGACAGTAGGGGAGACCCAGTACTTC. Protein: CSAPQFGTVGETQYF.

The gene calls are TRBV20-1 and TRBJ2-5; the D gene is possibly TRBD2 (5 bases). Trimming stripped 5 bases from V and 1 base from J, with 14 bases between. The germline gives CDR1 DFQATT, CDR2 SNEGSKA (reference sequence). CDR3 length: 14 residues. This CDR3 reads CSAGPLEAQETQYF. CDR3 DNA sequence: TGCAGTGCTGGACCCCTGGAGGCCCAAGAGACCCAGTACTTC.

This clonotype was counted many times. The rearrangement joins TRBV5-1 to TRBJ2-3; 8 bases are shared with TRBD1. Trimming removed 4 bases from V and 4 bases from J; junction bases left unmatched: 5. The CDR3 totals 14 residues. Germline V gene data show CDR1 as SGHRS and CDR2 as YFSETQ. The CDR3: CASSRTGGPDTQYF. The CDR3 bases are TGCGCCAGCAGCCGTACAGGGGGACCAGATACGCAGTATTTT.

The chain employs TRBV7-2 and TRBJ1-1; 7 bases are shared with TRBD1. The CDR3 totals 15 residues. Germline V gene sequence: CDR1 SGHTA, CDR2 FQGNSA. Unmatched junction bases numbered 10, after V lost 5 bases and J lost 4 bases. This CDR3 is CASSTRQGIFTEAFF. CDR3 coding DNA: TGTGCCAGCAGCACCCGACAGGGAATCTTCACTGAAGCTTTCTTT.

This clonotype was seen a few times. The genes are TRBV10-3 and TRBJ2-1; TRBD1 matches at 11 bases. Per the germline V gene, CDR1 is ENHRY and CDR2 is SYGVKD. The CDR3 consists of 14 residues. The V gene end was trimmed by 2 bases and the J gene end by 9 bases; junction bases not matched to a gene: 3. The CDR3 spells CAISEGTGGTEQFF. In DNA, the CDR3 is TGTGCCATCAGTGAGGGGACAGGGGGTACTGAGCAGTTCTTC.